This paragraph reports one T cell receptor (beta chain). The CDR3 consists of 16 residues. Germline values: CDR1 SGHTA, CDR2 FQGNSA. The trim removed 3 bases at V and 2 bases at J, leaving 5 bases unmatched. TCRdb's table, derived via immunoSEQ multiplex PCR, lists solely in-frame clones and lacks some. This table holds roughly 1,100,000 clones, roughly 80% found once. The data derive from a study of shared clonotypes between healthy human individuals. Study donors comprised healthy, HIV-negative adults devoid of recent acute infection or vaccination. The chain links TRBV7-2 to TRBJ2-5; 11 bases are shared with TRBD2. The source is a man younger than 35 in good health. The sequencing sample was made of memory CD4+ T cells sorted from blood. Subset: CD45RA-negative fraction. The DNA of the CDR3 is TGTGCCAGCAGCTTTCACCGACTAGCGGGGCAAGAGACCCAGTACTTC. Translation: CASSFHRLAGQETQYF.